The rows below give T cell receptor beta chains drawn from one sample of a study of T cell responses to AZD1222 COVID-19 vaccine. Clones were read by immunoSEQ multiplex PCR, and TCRdb kept only the in-frame ones, dropping some. Of some 150,000 clones in the sample, 75% to 90% were seen once. Sequenced here: peripheral blood, sampled after recovery from COVID-19. Every receptor here comes from an adult who had recovered from COVID-19. Each CDR3 is given with its conserved first and last residue. The D gene is left open where the match is weak. Not all rows give a size; the values are once, few, many and, for expanded clones, a class.

j_call clone_size d_call v_call cdr3_aa cdr3_nt
TRBJ1-2 once - TRBV28 CASSLVIGAGYTF TGTGCCAGCAGTTTAGTGATAGGGGCTGGCTACACCTTC
TRBJ2-5 few - TRBV5-5 CASSFSIAETQYF TGTGCCAGCAGCTTTTCAATCGCGGAGACCCAGTACTTC
TRBJ1-2 - - TRBV11-2 CASSLYMNYGYTF TGTGCCAGCAGCCTTTACATGAACTATGGCTACACCTTC
TRBJ2-2 once - TRBV7-2 CASSHHRTSSSTGELFF TGTGCCAGCAGCCACCACCGGACATCCTCGTCGACCGGGGAGCTGTTTTTT
TRBJ2-1 - - TRBV11-3 CASSSSGWDTTYNEQFF TGTGCCAGCAGCTCCTCAGGGTGGGACACAACATACAATGAGCAGTTCTTC
TRBJ2-1 - TRBD1 TRBV7-3 CASSTTDRQQFF TGTGCCAGCAGCACCACGGACAGGCAGCAGTTCTTC
TRBJ2-6 - - TRBV5-4 CASSLGGRTPFGANVLTF TGTGCCAGCAGCTTGGGGGGACGGACTCCCTTTGGGGCCAACGTCCTGACTTTC
TRBJ1-2 - - TRBV19 CASRDNPNYGYTF TGTGCCAGTAGAGATAATCCGAACTATGGCTACACCTTC
TRBJ1-5 - - TRBV19 CASSSRGEGSNQPQHF TGTGCCAGTAGTTCCCGAGGGGAGGGAAGCAATCAGCCCCAGCATTTT
TRBJ1-5 - - TRBV9 CASSVSGQSNQPQHF TGTGCCAGCAGCGTAAGCGGCCAGAGCAATCAGCCCCAGCATTTT
TRBJ2-3 - TRBD1 TRBV19 CASMTGGDTDTQYF TGTGCCAGCATGACAGGGGGCGACACGGATACGCAGTATTTT
TRBJ1-4 - - TRBV14 CASSQWLRGGQEKLFF TGTGCCAGCAGCCAATGGTTAAGGGGAGGGCAAGAAAAACTGTTTTTT
TRBJ1-2 - TRBD1 TRBV2 CASSEGQGKIGGYTF TGTGCCAGCAGTGAGGGACAGGGTAAAATCGGAGGCTACACCTTC
TRBJ2-7 - TRBD2 TRBV7-9 CASSFRAGLAEKYEQYF TGTGCCAGCAGCTTTAGGGCGGGACTAGCGGAGAAATACGAGCAGTACTTC
TRBJ2-7 - - TRBV5-1 CASRDSGDKQYF TGCGCCAGCCGGGACTCGGGGGATAAGCAGTACTTC
TRBJ1-5 - - TRBV18 CASSPTGFRDSNQPQHF TGTGCCAGCTCACCTACGGGGTTTAGGGATAGCAATCAGCCCCAGCATTTT
TRBJ2-3 - TRBD2 TRBV3-1/TRBV3-2 CASSQVVGGTQYF TGTGCCAGCAGCCAAGTAGTCGGGGGGACGCAGTATTTT
TRBJ1-2 - - TRBV19 CASSTGSGWRGYTF TGTGCCAGTAGTACCGGATCAGGGTGGCGGGGCTACACCTTC
TRBJ1-1 - TRBD1 TRBV18 CASSMGQGTEAFF TGTGCCAGCTCGATGGGACAGGGCACTGAAGCTTTCTTT
TRBJ1-4 once - TRBV23-1 CASRAGGHLASVEKLFF TGCGCCAGCAGGGCGGGGGGACACCTTGCATCGGTTGAAAAACTGTTTTTT
TRBJ2-7 once - TRBV7-5 CARSLYEQYF TGTGCCAGAAGTCTCTACGAGCAGTACTTC
TRBJ1-1 - TRBD1 TRBV18 CASSPYPDRANTEAFF TGTGCCAGCTCACCGTACCCCGACAGGGCGAACACTGAAGCTTTCTTT
TRBJ2-1 - - TRBV19 CASSIVGSSNEQFF TGTGCCAGTAGTATCGTTGGCAGCTCGAATGAGCAGTTCTTC
TRBJ2-7 once - TRBV19 CASTPSGSHEQYF TGTGCCAGTACCCCCTCCGGGTCCCACGAGCAGTACTTC
TRBJ2-1 once TRBD1 TRBV29-1 CSVRRTGPSYNEQFF TGCAGCGTCCGCAGGACAGGGCCTTCCTACAATGAGCAGTTCTTC
TRBJ2-4 - - TRBV6-4 CASSDLSTVLNIQYF TGTGCCAGCAGTGACCTGTCGACAGTCTTGAACATTCAGTACTTC
TRBJ1-2 - - TRBV7-6 CASSTQAGPNYGYTF TGTGCCAGCAGCACACAGGCGGGGCCTAACTATGGCTACACCTTC
TRBJ2-1 - TRBD2 TRBV19 CASKGSGGSYNEQFF TGTGCCAGTAAGGGGAGCGGGGGCTCCTACAATGAGCAGTTCTTC
TRBJ2-3 - - TRBV14 CASSQEGHSSTDTQYF TGTGCCAGCAGCCAAGAAGGTCATAGTAGCACAGATACGCAGTATTTT
TRBJ2-3 - - TRBV6-1 CASSDSSGTPDTQYF TGTGCCAGCAGTGATTCAAGCGGTACTCCAGATACGCAGTATTTT
TRBJ2-5 - - TRBV19 CASSIAGVKETQYF TGTGCCAGTAGTATCGCAGGGGTTAAAGAGACCCAGTACTTC
TRBJ2-7 - - TRBV5-1 CASSSGSMVYEQYF TGCGCCAGTAGCTCCGGGTCAATGGTGTACGAGCAGTACTTC
TRBJ1-3 - TRBD1 TRBV6-8 CASSYVAGGAGGNTIYF TGTGCCAGCAGTTACGTGGCAGGGGGCGCGGGTGGAAACACCATATATTTT
TRBJ2-1 few TRBD2 TRBV4-1 CASSHPGLAGGPGYNEQFF TGCGCCAGCAGCCACCCGGGACTAGCGGGAGGGCCGGGTTACAATGAGCAGTTCTTC
TRBJ1-1 few TRBD1 TRBV7-6 CASSITGGYEAFF TGTGCCAGCAGCATCACAGGGGGCTATGAAGCTTTCTTT
TRBJ2-7 few - TRBV20-1 CSASGGHGFSEEQYF TGCAGTGCTAGTGGGGGACACGGGTTCTCGGAAGAGCAGTACTTC
TRBJ2-5 - - TRBV28 CASSFGSGIKETQYF TGTGCCAGCAGTTTCGGTTCAGGGATTAAGGAGACCCAGTACTTC
TRBJ1-5 - TRBD1 TRBV7-8 CASSLGTGVDQPQHF TGTGCCAGCAGCCTCGGGACAGGGGTCGATCAGCCCCAGCATTTT
TRBJ1-2 - TRBD1 TRBV6-4 CASSDRVRGYGYTF TGTGCCAGCAGTGACCGGGTCAGGGGGTATGGCTACACCTTC
TRBJ2-3 - TRBD1 TRBV5-8 CASREGQAFSVLTQYF TGTGCCAGCAGGGAAGGACAGGCCTTTTCAGTTCTGACGCAGTATTTT
TRBJ2-7 - - TRBV4-1 CASSQVSASASYEQYF TGCGCCAGCAGCCAAGTGTCGGCCAGCGCTTCCTACGAGCAGTACTTC
TRBJ1-3 - - TRBV5-5 CASSLYAPYSPGNTIYF TGTGCCAGCAGCTTGTATGCTCCGTACAGTCCTGGAAACACCATATATTTT
TRBJ2-5 - TRBD2 TRBV3-1/TRBV3-2 CASSQGDWGGETQYF TGTGCCAGCAGCCAAGGGGATTGGGGGGGAGAGACCCAGTACTTC
TRBJ2-7 - TRBD1 TRBV7-8 CASSLGQGVGEQYF TGTGCCAGCAGCCTCGGACAGGGGGTAGGCGAGCAGTACTTC
TRBJ2-2 - - TRBV4-3 CASSQGTTTGELFF TGCGCCAGCAGCCAAGGGACTACCACCGGGGAGCTGTTTTTT
TRBJ1-2 - - TRBV18 CASSPEEGVYGYTF TGTGCCAGCTCACCAGAGGAGGGAGTCTATGGCTACACCTTC
TRBJ2-2 - - TRBV18 CASSPPGRIRPNTGELFF TGTGCCAGCTCACCACCGGGACGGATAAGACCGAACACCGGGGAGCTGTTTTTT
TRBJ2-7 - - TRBV5-1 CASSLARGYEQYF TGCGCCAGCAGCTTGGCCCGCGGCTACGAGCAGTACTTC
TRBJ2-3 - TRBD2 TRBV11-3 CASSFRTSGSFPDTQYF TGTGCCAGCAGCTTCCGGACTAGCGGGAGCTTCCCAGATACGCAGTATTTT
TRBJ1-5 few - TRBV28 CASRSRAVLNQPQHF TGTGCCAGCCGAAGTCGAGCAGTCCTCAATCAGCCCCAGCATTTT
TRBJ1-5 - - TRBV6-5 CAGGAEPNQPQHF TGTGCCGGAGGGGCAGAACCCAATCAGCCCCAGCATTTT
TRBJ2-3 - - TRBV5-1 CASSIQGLGRTDTQYF TGCGCCAGCAGCATCCAGGGACTGGGCCGTACAGATACGCAGTATTTT
TRBJ2-1 - TRBD2 TRBV5-4 CASSLVGAGGIGFF TGTGCCAGCAGCTTGGTGGGCGCGGGGGGTATCGGGTTCTTC
TRBJ2-5 - - TRBV6-5 CASSPGQGGWTQYF TGTGCCAGCAGTCCCGGCCAGGGGGGTTGGACCCAGTACTTC
TRBJ1-5 - - TRBV7-6 CASSLGGLGQPQHF TGTGCCAGCAGCTTAGGGGGGCTCGGTCAGCCCCAGCATTTT